Shown below are 5 T cell receptor beta chains from a single sample sequenced in a study of OX40 agonist ivuxolimab in advanced cancers. Sequenced by immunoSEQ multiplex PCR; TCRdb stores in-frame clones only, minus some. The sample contains approximately 70,000 clones, about 90% of which appear only once. The sample in question was CD4+ or CD8+ T cells sorted from blood, obtained in a trial of the OX40 agonist ivuxolimab. Every receptor here comes from an adult with an advanced solid tumor such as melanoma, head and neck, liver or kidney cancer.

The J gene is TRBJ2-7, the V gene TRBV5-1, with unresolved D. Trimming removed 4 bases at V and 6 bases at J, with 11 bases between. Germline V gene lookup returns CDR1 SGHRS and CDR2 YFSETQ. The CDR3 has 12 amino acids. In nucleotides, the CDR3 is TGCGCCAGCAGCGAGACACTTCGCGAGCAGTACTTC. Its protein product is CASSETLREQYF.

The chain uses TRBV5-1 and TRBJ2-2, with a tentative D call TRBD1 (5 bases). Germline CDR1 SGHRS, CDR2 YFSETQ. There are 16 residues in the CDR3. V was pared by 1 base and J by 2 bases, with 12 bases between. DNA of the CDR3: TGCGCCAGCAGCTTGAGTGCTGACAGAAACACCGGGGAGCTGTTTTTT. Its protein is CASSLSADRNTGELFF.

V usage is TRBV5-1 and J usage is TRBJ2-2, with 8 nucleotides matching TRBD2. Germline V gene lookup returns CDR1 SGHRS and CDR2 YFSETQ. The CDR3 totals 16 residues. Trimming removed 0 bases from V and 5 bases from J; junction bases left unmatched: 6. CDR3 DNA sequence: TGCGCCAGCAGCTTGGTTGCGGGAGGTGTAACCGGGGAGCTGTTTTTT. Amino acid sequence: CASSLVAGGVTGELFF.

The rearrangement links TRBV5-1 to TRBJ1-2; TRBD1 matches at 7 bases. After removal of 3 bases from V and 7 bases from J, the junction contained 9 bases not matched to a gene. The CDR3 length is 14 residues. Germline CDR1 and CDR2: SGHRS and YFSETQ. This chain's CDR3 is CASSSGEGASGYTF. CDR3 DNA: TGCGCCAGCAGCTCGGGAGAGGGGGCGAGTGGCTACACCTTC. The full variable domain, in which reference TRBV5-1 and TRBJ1-2 provide the parts outside the CDR3, is KAGVTQTPRYLIKTRGQQVTLSCSPISGHRSVSWYQQTPGQGLQFLFEYFSETQRNKGNFPGRFSGRQFSNSRSEMNVSTLELGDSALYLCASSSGEGASGYTFGSGTRLTVV.

The CDR3 DNA is TGTGCCAGCAGCGCGGAGGACAGGGTCAACACCGGGGAGCTGTTTTTT. This encodes CASSAEDRVNTGELFF. This chain links TRBV9 with TRBJ2-2; 8 nucleotides align to TRBD1. The CDR3 sequence is 16 residues long. The J segment lost 2 bases and the V segment lost 3 bases, leaving 6 bases of the junction unmatched. CDR1 and CDR2 from the germline V gene are SGDLS and YYNGEE.